This T cell receptor (beta chain) was retrieved from a study of cytomegalovirus exposure and HLA in healthy donors. Study-wide findings and caveats: The authors listed 150 to 200 TCR beta chains as cytomegalovirus-associated. It was found in a later analysis that first-cohort TCR clusters tended to co-occur in the 130 or so validation repertoires. TCR sequences were mostly rare, though some public TCRs occurred in many donors. Reports showed the classifier diagnosing cytomegalovirus status with high specificity and sensitivity.

The germline V gene has CDR1 SGHRS and CDR2 YFSETQ. Trimming removed 2 bases at V and 3 bases at J, with 11 bases between. The CDR3 is 14 amino acids. Sequencing was performed with immunoSEQ multiplex PCR; in TCRdb, only in-frame clones are kept and a portion is missing. The table lists 120,000 or so clones, about nine tenths of them singletons. With regard to this clone: Its antigen is unknown.

The specimen was PBMCs. The sequence was collected from a man aged 30-40 years in good health and CMV-seronegative. The V gene is TRBV5-1, the J gene TRBJ2-5, with D perhaps matching TRBD1 (5 bases). CDR3 in amino acids: CASSLRQGKETQYF. The CDR3 nucleotides are TGCGCCAGCAGCTTACGGCAGGGAAAAGAGACCCAGTACTTC.